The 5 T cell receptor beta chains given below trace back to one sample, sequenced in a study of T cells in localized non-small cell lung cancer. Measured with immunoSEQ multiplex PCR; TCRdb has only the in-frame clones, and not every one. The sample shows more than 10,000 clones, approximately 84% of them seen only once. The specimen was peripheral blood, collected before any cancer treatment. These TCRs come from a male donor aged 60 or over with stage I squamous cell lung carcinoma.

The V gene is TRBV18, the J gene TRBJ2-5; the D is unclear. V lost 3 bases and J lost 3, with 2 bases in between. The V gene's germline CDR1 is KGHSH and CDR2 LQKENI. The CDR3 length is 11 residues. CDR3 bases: TGTGCCAGCTCACCGGAAGAGACCCAGTACTTC. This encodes CASSPEETQYF.

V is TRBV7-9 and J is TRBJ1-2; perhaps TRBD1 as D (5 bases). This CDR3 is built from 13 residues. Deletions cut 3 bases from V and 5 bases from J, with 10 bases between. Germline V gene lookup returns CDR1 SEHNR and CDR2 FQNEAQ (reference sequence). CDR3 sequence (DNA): TGTGCCAGCAGCTTGGAGGGGCGTTATGGCTACACCTTC. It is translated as CASSLEGRYGYTF. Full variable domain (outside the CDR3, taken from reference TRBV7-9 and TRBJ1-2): DTGVSQNPRHKITKRGQNVTFRCDPISEHNRLYWYRQTLGQGPEFLTYFQNEAQLEKSRLLSDRFSAERPKGSFSTLEIQRTEQGDSAMYLCASSLEGRYGYTFGSGTRLTVV.

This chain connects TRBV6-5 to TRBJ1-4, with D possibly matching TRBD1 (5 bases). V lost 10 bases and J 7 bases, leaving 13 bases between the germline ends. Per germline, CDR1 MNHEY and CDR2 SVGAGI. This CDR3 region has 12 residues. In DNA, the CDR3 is TGTGCCACGGGGCCGGGTGGTGAAAAACTGTTTTTT. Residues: CATGPGGEKLFF.

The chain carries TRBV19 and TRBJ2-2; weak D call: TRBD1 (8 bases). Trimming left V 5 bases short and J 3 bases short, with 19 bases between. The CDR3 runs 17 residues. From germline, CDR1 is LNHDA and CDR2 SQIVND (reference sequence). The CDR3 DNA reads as TGTGCCAGTAGTCTCGGCCGGACAGGGAGGGACACCGGGGAGCTGTTTTTT. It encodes CASSLGRTGRDTGELFF.

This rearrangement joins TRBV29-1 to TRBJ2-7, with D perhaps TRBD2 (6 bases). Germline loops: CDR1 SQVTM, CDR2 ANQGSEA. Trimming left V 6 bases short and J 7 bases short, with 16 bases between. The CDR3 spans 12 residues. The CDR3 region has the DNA TGCAGCGTCCGTGGCGGGGCGTCAGAGCAGTACTTC. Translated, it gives CSVRGGASEQYF.